This T cell receptor beta chain was sequenced for a study of shared clonotypes between healthy human individuals. Notes on the study in general: Clonotype sharing among donors was expected to depend on sequencing depth.

V lost 2 bases to trimming and J lost 0 bases, with 10 bases between them. Germline V gene data show CDR1 as MDHEN and CDR2 as SYDVKM. This CDR3 spans 15 amino acids. Details on this clone: Its antigen remains unknown. Other DNA sequences from this sample encode an identical CDR3 as well.

On sorted subsets, replicate PCRs used 150 to 250 ng DNA, or 30,000 or so T cell genomes. In the authors' workflow: Junction-only sequences without quality scores were provided by ImmunoSEQ, so filtering was different. Libraries were prepared by immunoSEQ multiplex PCR; TCRdb keeps only in-frame clonotypes and omits some of them. D and trimming were read from the DNA, whereas the V and J calls and clone size are those reported in that table. The sample comprises roughly 1,000,000 clones, around 78% of which are singletons, and roughly 0.65% rests with the top ten. The sample was memory CD4+ T cells from PBMCs. Subset meaning: CD45RA-negative fraction. This sequence originates from a young man in good health. Some clones in this sample may be carry-over from other donors' samples. The chain is built from TRBV28 and TRBJ2-5; tentatively, D is TRBD1 or TRBD2 (6 bases each). Here the CDR3 reads CASSLRGRYQETQYF. The CDR3 DNA follows: TGTGCCAGCAGTTTAAGGGGGAGGTACCAAGAGACCCAGTACTTC.